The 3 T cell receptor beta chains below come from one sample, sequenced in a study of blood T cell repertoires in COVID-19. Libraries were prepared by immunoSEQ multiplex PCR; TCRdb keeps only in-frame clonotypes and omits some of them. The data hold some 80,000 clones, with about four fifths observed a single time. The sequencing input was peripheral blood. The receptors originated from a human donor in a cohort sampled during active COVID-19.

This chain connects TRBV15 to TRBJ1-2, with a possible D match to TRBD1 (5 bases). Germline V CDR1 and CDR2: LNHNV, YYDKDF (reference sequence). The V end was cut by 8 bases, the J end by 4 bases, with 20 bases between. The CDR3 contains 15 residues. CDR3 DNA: TGTGCCACCCGCAAGGGGCTAGATGACCTCTATGGCTACACCTTC. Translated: CATRKGLDDLYGYTF.

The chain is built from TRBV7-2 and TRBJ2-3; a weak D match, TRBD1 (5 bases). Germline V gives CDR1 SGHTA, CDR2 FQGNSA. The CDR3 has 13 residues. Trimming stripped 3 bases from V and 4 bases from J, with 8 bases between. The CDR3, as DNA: TGTGCCAGCAGCTTTTTAGGGGCAGATACGCAGTATTTT. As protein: CASSFLGADTQYF.

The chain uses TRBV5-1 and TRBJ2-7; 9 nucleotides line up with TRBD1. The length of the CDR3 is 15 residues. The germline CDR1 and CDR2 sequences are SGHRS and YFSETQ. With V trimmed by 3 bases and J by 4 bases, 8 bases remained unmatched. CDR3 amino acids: CASSSGTGLFYEQYF. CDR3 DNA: TGCGCCAGCAGCTCCGGGACAGGGCTTTTTTACGAGCAGTACTTC.